Sequencing of this T cell receptor beta chain was carried out in a study of T-cell reconstitution after alpha-beta-depleted transplantation in children. This clonotype was seen at least ten times. Researchers prepared the TCRbeta library using unique molecular identifiers, the study reports. TCRdb redid the calling of the PCR reads with MiXCR, one entry per CDR3 protein. Of 200,000 to 250,000 distinct CDR3 sequences listed, 11% were seen once; the top ten hold approximately 30%. This CDR3 is 13 amino acids long. V lost 2 bases to trimming and J lost 7 bases, with 9 bases between them. Material: PBMCs, obtained before TCRalphabeta/CD19-depleted stem cell transplant. This receptor was identified in a child younger than two with acute myeloid leukemia, due to receive a stem cell transplant. The gene calls are TRBV12-3 or TRBV12-4 and TRBJ1-5, with a tentative D call TRBD1 (6 bases). The CDR3: CASSLKGGQPQHF. The CDR3 DNA reads TGTGCCAGCAGTTTAAAAGGGGGGCAGCCCCAGCATTTT.